Below, one TCR beta chain is given with its context. This sample was taken from a study of PD-L1 blockade in urothelial cancer. About the research overall: Blood analysis occurred 3 weeks (second dose) and 6 weeks after treatment start.

Time point in this sample: pretreatment peripheral blood. Locally advanced or metastatic urothelial carcinoma affected the patients. Data came from immunoSEQ multiplex PCR; TCRdb stores just in-frame clones and leaves some out. The sample lists about 130,000 clones, approximately 88% occurring once. Unmatched junction bases numbered 4, after V lost 6 bases and J lost 2 bases. Germline loops: CDR1 MDHEN, CDR2 SYDVKM. The CDR3 covers 15 residues. Sequencing was performed on PBMCs, taken around atezolizumab (anti-PD-L1) treatment. This chain uses TRBV28 with TRBJ2-6, with TRBD1 matching 7 bases. The source of this sequence is a man aged 45-60 years with urothelial cancer. The CDR3 region is CASSLQGAGANVLTF. CDR3 in DNA: TGTGCCAGCAGCCTCCAGGGGGCTGGGGCCAACGTCCTGACTTTC.